These T cell receptor beta chains were read from a single sample in a study of blood T cell repertoires in COVID-19. Assay used: immunoSEQ multiplex PCR; TCRdb lists only in-frame clones, some missing. The repertoire includes over 300,000 clones, more than 80% of them detected once, and under 8% sits in the top ten. Sequencing was done on a sample of peripheral blood. These receptors originate from a man aged 18-30 years who had recovered from COVID-19. Each CDR3 is given with its conserved first and last residue. Each record gives: D gene, V gene, J gene, CDR3 DNA, CDR3 protein. D genes are given only for firm matches.

>-|TRBV5-6|TRBJ1-6
TGTGCCAGCACCCACTGGATGACAGACCTCTATAATTCACCCCTCCACTTT
CASTHWMTDLYNSPLHF
>-|TRBV9|TRBJ1-1
TGTGCCAGCAGCGTAGGAAGCCTAAACACTGAAGCTTTCTTT
CASSVGSLNTEAFF
>TRBD2|TRBV6-1|TRBJ2-5
TGTGCCAGCAGTGAATGGACTAGCGGGGGACAGACCCAGTACTTC
CASSEWTSGGQTQYF
>TRBD1|TRBV6-2/TRBV6-3|TRBJ1-2
TGTGCCAGCAGTCCGAACCCCGGACCAGGGGGCAGGAGCTACACCTTC
CASSPNPGPGGRSYTF
>-|TRBV21-1|TRBJ1-6
TGTGCCAGCAGCATATCAGGGTCCTATAATTCACCCCTCCACTTT
CASSISGSYNSPLHF
>-|TRBV7-9|TRBJ1-4
TGTGCCAGCAGCTTAGCGGACCCCGGACTAATTGCAACTAATGAAAAACTGTTTTTT
CASSLADPGLIATNEKLFF
>TRBD2|TRBV11-3|TRBJ2-1
TGTGCCAGCAGCGAGGGACTAGCCCGTGAGCAGTTCTTC
CASSEGLAREQFF
>-|TRBV9|TRBJ2-5
TGTGCCAGCAGCGGCGGGGAGTCGTTGTTTTCCAAAGAGACCCAGTACTTC
CASSGGESLFSKETQYF
>TRBD1|TRBV5-1|TRBJ1-1
TGCGCCAGCAGCCCCGGGACAGCAGGCCGTGAAGCTTTCTTT
CASSPGTAGREAFF
>-|TRBV3-1/TRBV3-2|TRBJ2-3
TGTGCCAGCAGCCATCTGACAGATACGCAGTATTTT
CASSHLTDTQYF
>TRBD1|TRBV28|TRBJ1-2
TGTGCCAGCAGTTTCGGGGGCTACAGGGGCAACTATGGCTACACCTTC
CASSFGGYRGNYGYTF
>-|TRBV11-2|TRBJ1-1
TGTGCCAGCAGCTTAGAGGGGGGGGTTACTGAAGCTTTCTTT
CASSLEGGVTEAFF
>TRBD1|TRBV5-1|TRBJ1-2
TGCGCCAGCAGCACCGGGACAGGGTATGGCTACACCTTC
CASSTGTGYGYTF
>TRBD1|TRBV5-1|TRBJ2-6
TGCGCCAGCAGCCTGCAGACAGGGAAGTCTGGGGCCAACGTCCTGACTTTC
CASSLQTGKSGANVLTF
>-|TRBV11-2|TRBJ2-5
TGTGCCAGCAGCTCATACAGGGAGGGGCAAGAGACCCAGTACTTC
CASSSYREGQETQYF
>TRBD2|TRBV6-2/TRBV6-3|TRBJ2-3
TGTGCCAGCAGTTCGGGACTAGCGGGGAGACCTAGCACAGATACGCAGTATTTT
CASSSGLAGRPSTDTQYF
>-|TRBV6-1|TRBJ1-2
TGTGCCAGCAGTGAAGCGGCCAGGCACAGGTATGGCTACACCTTC
CASSEAARHRYGYTF
>-|TRBV6-2/TRBV6-3|TRBJ1-1
TGTGCCAGCAGTCAGGACAGTACCTACACTGAAGCTTTCTTT
CASSQDSTYTEAFF
>-|TRBV3-1/TRBV3-2|TRBJ1-1
TGTGCCAGCAGCCTTACAGGGTCTGAAGCTTTCTTT
CASSLTGSEAFF
>-|TRBV4-1|TRBJ1-1
TGCGCCAGCAGCTTTAACATGAACACTGAAGCTTTCTTT
CASSFNMNTEAFF
>TRBD1|TRBV2|TRBJ2-1
TGTGCCAGCAAAAGACAGGGAAGCTCCTACAATGAGCAGTTCTTC
CASKRQGSSYNEQFF
>-|TRBV6-5|TRBJ1-5
TGTGCCAGCAGTACTACAGGTCAGCCCCAGCATTTT
CASSTTGQPQHF
>-|TRBV10-3|TRBJ1-1
TGTGCCATCACCGGGGGGGGCACTGAAGCTTTCTTT
CAITGGGTEAFF
>TRBD2|TRBV7-9|TRBJ2-2
TGTGCCAGCAGCTCCCGGGGGGCCGGGGAGCTGTTTTTT
CASSSRGAGELFF
>TRBD1|TRBV5-1|TRBJ1-2
TGCGCCAGCAGCGCCGGACAGGGGGCCGTTGGCTACACCTTC
CASSAGQGAVGYTF
>-|TRBV28|TRBJ1-2
TGTGCCAGCAGTTTACCTGGACAAGGAGTCTATGGCTACACCTTC
CASSLPGQGVYGYTF